Given below is one TCR beta chain in context. Its cognate antigen is unknown. From germline, CDR1 is SGHRS and CDR2 YFSETQ. CDR3 length equals 14 residues. The V segment lost 5 bases and the J segment 8 bases; nucleotides outside the gene matches: 7. The PCR had 60 Vbeta and 13 Jbeta primers. Here immunoSEQ multiplex PCR was the method, and the copy in TCRdb shows in-frame clones only, minus some. The top ten clones hold 2% to 3% of a sample with approximately 180,000 clones, under 85% of them seen once. These data originate in a study of cytomegalovirus exposure and HLA in healthy donors. Study observations and caveats: Most TCR sequences proved rare, with some public TCRs found in many donors.

The material sequenced was PBMCs. The clonotype was recovered from a human donor in good health. The J gene is TRBJ1-4, the V gene TRBV5-1; TRBD1 agrees at 9 bases. Here the CDR3 DNA reads TGCGCCAGCAGAACCGGACAGGGGTTGGAAAAACTGTTTTTT. Amino acids: CASRTGQGLEKLFF.